This T cell receptor beta chain originates from a study of CD8+ T cells in alopecia areata (dated by TCRdb to the late 2010s). Regarding the research as a whole: The treated patients took part in an open-label pilot trial in which moderate-to-severe alopecia areata was treated with oral tofacitinib at 5 to 10 mg twice daily. Tofacitinib was administered for 6 to 18 months, and 6 months of follow-up off drug were then conducted to assess delayed response and recurrence. For the treated patients, the SALT score, which quantifies what percentage of scalp surface area is affected, served as the measure of disease severity. High-throughput TCRbeta sequencing was used to examine T cell clonal expansion in alopecia areata in both the C3H/HeJ mouse model and human patients. In humans, TCRbeta sequencing was performed on scalp tissue and on sorted CD4+ and CD8+ peripheral blood T cells from healthy controls and from patients with patchy or totalis/universalis alopecia areata. Biopsies were taken from tofacitinib-treated patients at baseline and at 4 and 24 weeks of treatment, and a later scalp biopsy was taken in several of the tofacitinib-treated patients. Scalp clonality was compared among normal scalp (n=4), patchy alopecia areata scalp (n=8), and alopecia totalis/universalis scalp (n=8). The RNA source kit depended on sample type: the PAXgene miRNA kit for fixed scalp, the miRNeasy kit for PBMCs, and the RNeasy kit for mouse skin. Amplification of TCRbeta CDR3 regions was done by immunoSEQ multiplex PCR using 35 Vbeta forward primers and 13 Jbeta reverse primers. What the authors observed across the whole study: Because the treated cohort was small and had just a single nonresponder, larger studies are needed to establish links between baseline CD8+ expansion and response. Many expanded lesional clones were found to persist in scalp and blood during tofacitinib treatment, and relapse after treatment cessation may be partly explained by this persistence. Tofacitinib significantly decreased scalp clonality and the number of expanded CD8+ clones among the top 100 scalp clones. Unlike mouse skin, which is dominated by gammadelta T cells, normal human skin has resident alphabeta T cells that are also sequenced, and this complicates analysis of the scalp TCR repertoire. Compared with normal scalp, lesional scalp, particularly in alopecia totalis/universalis, had higher clonality and more expanded CD8+ clones, which suggests antigenic drive. Shared TCR sequences between patients were less evident than in mice, which may be partly attributable to HLA diversity in the patient population.

The CDR3 has 14 amino acids, counting the end cysteine and phenylalanine. The sequence is cut down to CDR3 DNA, 42 bases in frame from base 1. Trimming leaves V shorter by 7 bases and J shorter by 3 bases, with the junction holding 10 bases beyond the gene matches. Via the germline V gene, CDR1 is SQVTM and CDR2 ANQGSEA. In the paper's terms, the treatment or condition label means: oral pan-JAK inhibitor, 5-10 mg twice daily. Lesional scalp punch biopsies and peripheral blood were collected from alopecia areata patients. PBMCs were separated by density centrifugation and stained for CD3, CD4 and CD8, after which CD4+ and CD8+ T cells were sorted on a FACSAria. This clone was counted a few times. This clone's antigen is unknown. No qualities accompany the bases; no much larger clone lies one base away. The method behind the library was the immunoSEQ multiplex PCR assay. For TCR sequencing, RNA was extracted from every sample and reverse transcribed into cDNA to serve as template. SuperScript III was used for first-strand cDNA synthesis, primed with a 2:1 mix of oligo-dT and random hexamers. A synthetic immune receptor repertoire was used to assess amplification bias, and residual bias was removed computationally. The authors' pipeline ran thus. Raw reads were preprocessed to remove errors, and CDR3 was defined according to IMGT conventions as the region from the conserved cysteine to phenylalanine. To get clonality, Shannon entropy was normalized by log2 of the number of productive unique TCRs and the result was subtracted from 1. Whether each scalp clone was CD4 or CD8 was inferred by checking scalp TCRbeta sequences against the CD4 and CD8 repertoires from sorted blood. TCRdb holds this immuneACCESS table with in-frame rearrangements only. Some clones are missing; in checked studies, unresolved V genes explain under half, and the rest has no known cause. That table supplies the V and J calls and clone size; D and trimming were determined from the DNA. Within this sample are fewer than 250,000 clones, with more than 30% of them counted one time only. The top ten hold around 0.48% of the sample.

The origin of this receptor is a human donor with alopecia areata. The V and J segments used are TRBV29-1 and TRBJ2-7; 9 junctional bases match TRBD1. Sequencing was performed on CD4+ T cells sorted from blood, taken around week 34, from a patient treated with tofacitinib. The bases are TGCAGCGCCTGGGACAGGGTTGGAGGCTACGAGCAGTACTTC. Translated, it reads CSAWDRVGGYEQYF.